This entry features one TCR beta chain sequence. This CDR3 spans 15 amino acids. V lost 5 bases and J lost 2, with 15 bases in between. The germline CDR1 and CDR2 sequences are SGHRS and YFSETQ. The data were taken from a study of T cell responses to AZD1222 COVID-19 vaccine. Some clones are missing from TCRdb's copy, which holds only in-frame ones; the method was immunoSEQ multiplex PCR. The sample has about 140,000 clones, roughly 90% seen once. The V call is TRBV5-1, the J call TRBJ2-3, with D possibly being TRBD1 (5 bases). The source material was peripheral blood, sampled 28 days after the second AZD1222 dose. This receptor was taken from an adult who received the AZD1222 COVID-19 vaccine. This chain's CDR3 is CASSIYGALTDTQYF. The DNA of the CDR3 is TGCGCCAGCAGTATTTATGGGGCCCTCACAGATACGCAGTATTTT.